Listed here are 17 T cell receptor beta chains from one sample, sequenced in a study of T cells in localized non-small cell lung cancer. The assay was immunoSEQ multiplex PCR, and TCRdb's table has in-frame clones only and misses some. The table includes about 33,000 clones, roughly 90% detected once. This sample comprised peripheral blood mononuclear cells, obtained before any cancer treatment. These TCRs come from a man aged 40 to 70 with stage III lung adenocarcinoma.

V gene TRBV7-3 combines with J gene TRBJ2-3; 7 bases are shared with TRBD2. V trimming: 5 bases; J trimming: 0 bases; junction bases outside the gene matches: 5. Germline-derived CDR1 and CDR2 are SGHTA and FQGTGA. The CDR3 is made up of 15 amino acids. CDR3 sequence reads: CASSPQAGSTDTQYF. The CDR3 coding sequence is TGTGCCAGCAGCCCACAAGCGGGGAGCACAGATACGCAGTATTTT.

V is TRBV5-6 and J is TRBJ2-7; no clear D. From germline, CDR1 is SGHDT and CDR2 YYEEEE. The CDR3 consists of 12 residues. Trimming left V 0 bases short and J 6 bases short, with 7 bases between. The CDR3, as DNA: TGTGCCAGCAGCTTGGAGGCCGCCGAGCAGTACTTC. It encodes CASSLEAAEQYF.

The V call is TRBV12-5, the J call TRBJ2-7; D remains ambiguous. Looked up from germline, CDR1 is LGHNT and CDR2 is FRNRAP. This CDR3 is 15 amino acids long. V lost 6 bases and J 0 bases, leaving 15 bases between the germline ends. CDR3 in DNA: TGTGCTAGTGGCGGAGACACCCGGAGCTCCTACGAGCAGTACTTC. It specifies CASGGDTRSSYEQYF.

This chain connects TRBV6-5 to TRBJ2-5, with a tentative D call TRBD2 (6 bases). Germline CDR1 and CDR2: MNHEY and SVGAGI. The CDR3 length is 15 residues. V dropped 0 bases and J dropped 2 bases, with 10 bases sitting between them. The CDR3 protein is CASSYSIGTQETQYF. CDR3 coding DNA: TGTGCCAGCAGTTACTCGATAGGGACTCAAGAGACCCAGTACTTC.

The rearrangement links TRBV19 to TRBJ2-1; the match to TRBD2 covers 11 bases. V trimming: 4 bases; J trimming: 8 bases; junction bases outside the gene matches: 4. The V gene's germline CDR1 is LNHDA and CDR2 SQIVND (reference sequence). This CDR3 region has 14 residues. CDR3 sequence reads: CASSRGLAVYEQFF. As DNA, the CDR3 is TGTGCCAGTAGTAGGGGACTAGCGGTGTATGAGCAGTTCTTC. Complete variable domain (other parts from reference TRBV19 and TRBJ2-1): DGGITQSPKYLFRKEGQNVTLSCEQNLNHDAMYWYRQDPGQGLRLIYYSQIVNDFQKGDIAEGYSVSREKKESFPLTVTSAQKNPTAFYLCASSRGLAVYEQFFGPGTRLTVL.

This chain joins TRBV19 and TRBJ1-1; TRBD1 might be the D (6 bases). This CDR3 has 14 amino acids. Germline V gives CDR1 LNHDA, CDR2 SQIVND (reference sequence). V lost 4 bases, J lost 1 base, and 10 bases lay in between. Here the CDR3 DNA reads TGTGCCAGTAGTAAGAGGACAGAGAACACTGAAGCTTTCTTT. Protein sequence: CASSKRTENTEAFF.

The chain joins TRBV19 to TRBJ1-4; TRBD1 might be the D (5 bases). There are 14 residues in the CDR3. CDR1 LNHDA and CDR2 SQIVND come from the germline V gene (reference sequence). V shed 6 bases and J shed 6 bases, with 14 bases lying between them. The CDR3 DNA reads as TGTGCCAGTAGCCCGGGACGGCTTGATGAAAAACTGTTTTTT. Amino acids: CASSPGRLDEKLFF.

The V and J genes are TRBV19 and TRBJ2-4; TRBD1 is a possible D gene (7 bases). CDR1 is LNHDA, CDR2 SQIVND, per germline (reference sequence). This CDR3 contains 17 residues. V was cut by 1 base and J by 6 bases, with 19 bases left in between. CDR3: CASSIAGGGTARNIQYF. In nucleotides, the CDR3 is TGTGCCAGTAGTATAGCTGGCGGAGGGACAGCGAGAAACATTCAGTACTTC.

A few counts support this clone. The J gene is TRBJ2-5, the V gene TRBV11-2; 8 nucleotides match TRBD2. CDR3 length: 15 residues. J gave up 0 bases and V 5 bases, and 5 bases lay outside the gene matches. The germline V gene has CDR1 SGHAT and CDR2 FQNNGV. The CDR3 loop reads CASSRLLADQETQYF. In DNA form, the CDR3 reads TGTGCCAGCAGCCGTTTACTAGCGGACCAAGAGACCCAGTACTTC.

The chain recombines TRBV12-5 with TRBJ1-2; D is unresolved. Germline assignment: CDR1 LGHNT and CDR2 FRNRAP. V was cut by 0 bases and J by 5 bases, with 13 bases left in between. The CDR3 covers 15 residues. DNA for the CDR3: TGTGCTAGTGGTTTGGTCAACCCCGTGGGATATGGCTACACCTTC. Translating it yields CASGLVNPVGYGYTF.

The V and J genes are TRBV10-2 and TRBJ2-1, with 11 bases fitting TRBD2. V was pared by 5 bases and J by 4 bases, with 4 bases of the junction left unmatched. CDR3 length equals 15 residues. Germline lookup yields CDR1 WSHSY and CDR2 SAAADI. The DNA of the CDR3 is TGCGCCAGCAGTCGACTAGCGGGACTATACAATGAGCAGTTCTTC. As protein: CASSRLAGLYNEQFF.

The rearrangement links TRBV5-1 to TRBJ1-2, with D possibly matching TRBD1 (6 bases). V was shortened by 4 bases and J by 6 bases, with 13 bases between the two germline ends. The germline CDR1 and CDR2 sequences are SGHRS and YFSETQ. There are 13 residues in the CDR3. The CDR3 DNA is TGCGCCAGCAGCCCCGGGACACTGAATGGCTACACCTTC. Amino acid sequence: CASSPGTLNGYTF.

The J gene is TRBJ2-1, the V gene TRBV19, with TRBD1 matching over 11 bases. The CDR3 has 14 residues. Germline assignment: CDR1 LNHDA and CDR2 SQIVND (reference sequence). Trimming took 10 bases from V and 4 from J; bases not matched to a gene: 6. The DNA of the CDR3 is TGTGCCAAAAAAGGACAGGGGGCGTACAATGAGCAGTTCTTC. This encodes CAKKGQGAYNEQFF.

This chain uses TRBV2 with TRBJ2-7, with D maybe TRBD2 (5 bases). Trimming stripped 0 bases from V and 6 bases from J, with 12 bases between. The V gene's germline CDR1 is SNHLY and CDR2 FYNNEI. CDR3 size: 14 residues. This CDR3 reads CASSEAGVLGEQYF. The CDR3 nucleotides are TGTGCCAGCAGTGAAGCGGGAGTTCTTGGCGAGCAGTACTTC. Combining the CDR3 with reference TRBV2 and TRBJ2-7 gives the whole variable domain EPEVTQTPSHQVTQMGQEVILRCVPISNHLYFYWYRQILGQKVEFLVSFYNNEISEKSEIFDDQFSVERPDGSNFTLKIRSTKLEDSAMYFCASSEAGVLGEQYFGPGTRLTVT.

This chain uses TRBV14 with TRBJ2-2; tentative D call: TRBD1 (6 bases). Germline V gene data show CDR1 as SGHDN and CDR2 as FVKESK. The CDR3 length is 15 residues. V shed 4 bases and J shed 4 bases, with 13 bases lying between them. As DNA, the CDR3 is TGTGCCAGCAGCCCCAGGGGCAAGGGCACCGGGGAGCTGTTTTTT. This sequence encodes CASSPRGKGTGELFF.

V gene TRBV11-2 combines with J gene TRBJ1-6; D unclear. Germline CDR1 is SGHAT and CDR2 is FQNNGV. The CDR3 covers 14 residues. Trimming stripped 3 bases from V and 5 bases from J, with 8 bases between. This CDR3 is CASSFPGNNSPLHF. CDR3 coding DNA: TGTGCCAGCAGCTTTCCAGGAAATAATTCACCCCTCCACTTT.

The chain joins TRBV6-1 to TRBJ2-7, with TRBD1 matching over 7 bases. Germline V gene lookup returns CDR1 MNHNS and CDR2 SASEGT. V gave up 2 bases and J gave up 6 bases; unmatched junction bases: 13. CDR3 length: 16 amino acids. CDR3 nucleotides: TGTGCCAGCAGTGAAAGGATCGGGACAGCAATTCGCGAGCAGTACTTC. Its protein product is CASSERIGTAIREQYF.